This T cell receptor beta chain appears in the sequencing data of a study of blood T cell repertoires in COVID-19 (TCRdb year 2020). About the investigation overall: Collaborator samples came from the United States, Italy and Spain and covered acute and convalescent phases of COVID-19. HLA class I and class II types, where available, came from metadata supplied by the sample provider rather than from assay-based typing. The repertoires were released in a freely available public database meant as a resource for research on the immune response to SARS-CoV-2. Subjects who had been exposed to COVID-19, were actively infected with it, or had recovered from it provided the deeply sampled blood TCRbeta repertoires that made up the dataset. Sample metadata almost always included a de-identified subject ID, COVID-19 status, age in years and sex. The prospective study material was composed of cDNA or gDNA derived from T cells, B-cell-depleted T cells, or PBMCs. The samples were drawn from two sources: the first 160 participants of the ongoing ImmuneRACE study, and 1,254 subjects contributed by 6 global collaborators.

To note about this clone: There is no known antigen for this receptor. No much larger clone is present one base from it, and per-base qualities are unavailable.

The immunoSEQ Assay, a bias-controlled multiplex PCR, was used to amplify TCRbeta CDR3 regions from genomic DNA. The paper's processing steps were these. Within the assay, amplification of reference gene primers was used to estimate how many nucleated cells each sample contained. Sequence reads were collapsed and filtered to measure the absolute abundance of every unique TCRbeta CDR3 rearrangement. For each sample, productive Simpson clonality was calculated by taking the square root of Simpson's diversity index across productive rearrangements. TCRdb's version of the immuneACCESS table is confined to in-frame rearrangements and falls short of the full clone set. An unresolved V gene accounts for under half of the shortfall where checked; the remainder is of unknown origin. The V and J calls and clone size were taken over from that table, and D and trimming were inferred from the DNA. The sample contains about 340,000 clones, about 86% of them found a single time. Roughly 7.1% of the sample rests with the top ten.

In Seattle, one collaborating source enrolled patients while the infection was active and tracked those patients longitudinally over the course of disease. Whole blood was collected in K2EDTA tubes by collaborating institutions according to the institutions' own protocols. Collaborator samples were shipped for TCRbeta analysis as frozen whole blood, isolated PBMCs, or DNA extracted from either sample type. Study-level results and caveats: Clinical and demographic metadata were provided uncurated, with the amount varying by source and participant.

Trimming leaves V shorter by 2 bases and J shorter by 2 bases, with the junction holding 3 bases beyond the gene matches. From its cysteine to its phenylalanine, the CDR3 spans 16 amino acids. Of the read, only the CDR3 DNA is kept; its 48 bases are in frame from base 1. CDR1 and CDR2, looked up from the germline V gene, are MGHRA and YSYEKL. Sequenced input: peripheral blood. The TCR sequence derives from a woman in her fifties or sixties with COVID-19, enrolled during active disease. The rearranged segments are TRBV4-1 and TRBJ2-1; the central 10 bases match TRBD2. Read as DNA, the sequence is TGCGCCAGCAGCCAACCGCTAGCGGGGGCCTACAATGAGCAGTTCTTC. The encoded protein is CASSQPLAGAYNEQFF.